This T cell receptor beta chain was captured by sequencing in a study of technical replicates of blood from a handful of donors. Sequencing was performed with immunoSEQ multiplex PCR; in TCRdb, only in-frame clones are kept and a portion is missing. The sample carries under 85,000 clones, about 97% recorded once. V shed 0 bases, J shed 0 bases, and the junction held 7 bases outside the gene matches. This CDR3 is 17 amino acids long. The V gene's germline CDR1 is ENHRY and CDR2 SYGVKD. The sequenced material came from T cells isolated from PBMCs. This sequence originates from a human donor in good health. The chain recombines TRBV10-3 with TRBJ2-5; 7 nucleotides align to TRBD1. CDR3 in amino acids: CAISESLGQSNQETQYF. CDR3 bases: TGTGCCATCAGTGAGTCCCTGGGACAGAGCAACCAAGAGACCCAGTACTTC.